This TCR beta chain was profiled in a study of shared clonotypes between healthy human individuals. About the research overall: Used for every donor were three CD4 naive, three CD4 memory, two CD8 naive and one CD8 memory plate. Study conclusions and caveats: The study found lower generation probabilities in non-shared clonotypes than in those shared by all four donors. Larger richness was generally estimated for naive than memory subsets. Across several donors, naive CD4 shared about 5%, naive CD8 about 3.2%, memory CD4 2% to 2.5%, memory CD8 0.4% to 0.5%.

V was trimmed by 7 bases and J by 1 base, leaving 12 bases between them. CDR3 size: 14 residues. Germline V gene lookup returns CDR1 SGHVS and CDR2 FQNEAQ. In the naive CD8 group, cells lacked CD45RO and were positively selected for CCR7, so terminally differentiated effector memory CD45RA+ cells were left out. The data were produced by immunoSEQ multiplex PCR, yet TCRdb's version contains in-frame clones alone and is incomplete. The table includes about 650,000 clones, 95% to 96% detected once. As concerns this clone: Its antigen remains unidentified.

The sequenced sample consisted of naive CD8+ T cells sorted from blood. V is TRBV7-8 and J is TRBJ2-3; D is undetermined. This receptor was obtained from a woman aged 30 to 39 in good health. Here the CDR3 reads CASTFIQGTDTQYF. The CDR3 DNA is TGTGCCAGCACGTTTATCCAAGGCACAGATACGCAGTATTTT. Full variable domain (outside the CDR3, taken from reference TRBV7-8 and TRBJ2-3): GAGVSQSPRYKVAKRGQDVALRCDPISGHVSLFWYQQALGQGPEFLTYFQNEAQLDKSGLPSDRFFAERPEGSVSTLKIQRTQQEDSAVYLCASTFIQGTDTQYFGPGTRLTVL.